This passage covers 14 T cell receptor beta chains from one sample sequenced in a study of blood T cell repertoires in COVID-19. Produced via immunoSEQ multiplex PCR; TCRdb's table is partial and in-frame only. The table has around 170,000 clones, 80% to 85% seen once. The sample consisted of PBMCs or T cells enriched from blood (not recorded which). The origin of the receptors is a woman aged 45-60 years who had recovered from COVID-19.

This sequence joins TRBV7-2 and TRBJ2-1; D not certain. V dropped 6 bases and J dropped 9 bases, with 15 bases sitting between them. CDR1 and CDR2 from the germline V gene are SGHTA and FQGNSA. The CDR3 sequence is 13 residues long. The CDR3 spells CASSFVSLFEQFF. The CDR3 DNA reads TGTGCCAGCAGTTTCGTCAGTCTCTTTGAGCAGTTCTTC.

The chain couples TRBV18 to TRBJ2-7; a possible D gene is TRBD2 (5 bases). In germline, CDR1 is KGHSH, CDR2 LQKENI. CDR3 size: 12 residues. V lost 5 bases, J lost 6 bases, and 11 bases lay in between. The CDR3 DNA reads TGTGCCAGCTCAAACAGAGGGTCCGAGCAGTACTTC. Translated, it gives CASSNRGSEQYF.

The rearrangement uses TRBV13 and TRBJ1-6; 7 bases match TRBD1. Germline V gene sequence: CDR1 PRHDT, CDR2 FYEKMQ (reference sequence). Trimming at V came to 4 bases and at J to 10 bases, leaving 22 bases not matched to a gene. The CDR3 runs to 19 residues. Here the CDR3 DNA reads TGTGCCAGCAGCTATCAACCTGGGGACAGTACATCCTATTCCTCACCCCTCCACTTT. Amino acid sequence: CASSYQPGDSTSYSSPLHF.

The CDR3 coding sequence is TGTGCCAGCAGCTTTCGGGCGGGTGGCTACACCTTC. Encoded protein: CASSFRAGGYTF. The rearrangement joins TRBV7-2 to TRBJ1-2; D uncertain. Germline V gene sequence: CDR1 SGHTA, CDR2 FQGNSA. This CDR3 is built from 12 residues. V was trimmed by 3 bases and J by 7 bases, leaving 9 bases between them. The variable domain in full, with the rest retrieved from reference TRBV7-2 and TRBJ1-2, is GAGVSQSPSNKVTEKGKDVELRCDPISGHTALYWYRQSLGQGLEFLIYFQGNSAPDKSGLPSDRFSAERTGGSVSTLTIQRTQQEDSAVYLCASSFRAGGYTFGSGTRLTVV.

V and J are TRBV5-8 and TRBJ2-1, with TRBD1 identical over 7 bases. V shed 4 bases, J shed 2 bases, and the junction held 21 bases outside the gene matches. Per the germline V gene, CDR1 is SGHTS and CDR2 is YDEGEE. The CDR3 covers 20 residues. CDR3 nucleotide sequence: TGTGCCAGCAGCCCGACAGGGCTGGGTATGGGGAGAAGGGCCTACAATGAGCAGTTCTTC. Amino acids: CASSPTGLGMGRRAYNEQFF. The full variable domain, with the rest looked up from reference TRBV5-8 and TRBJ2-1, is EAGVTQSPTHLIKTRGQQATLRCSPISGHTSVYWYQQALGLGLQFLLWYDEGEERNRGNFPPRFSGRQFPNYSSELNVNALELEDSALYLCASSPTGLGMGRRAYNEQFFGPGTRLTVL.

V is TRBV6-1 and J is TRBJ2-3; the match to TRBD1 covers 8 bases. In germline, CDR1 is MNHNS, CDR2 SASEGT. The CDR3 is 16 amino acids. V lost 3 bases to trimming and J lost 0 bases; unmatched junction nucleotides: 5. Written as DNA, the CDR3 is TGTGCCAGCAGTGATGACAGGGGAGGTAGCACAGATACGCAGTATTTT. Protein: CASSDDRGGSTDTQYF.

CDR3 in DNA: TGTGCCAGTAGTATACTCACGGGGACTGAAGCTTTCTTT. It is translated as CASSILTGTEAFF. The rearrangement links TRBV19 to TRBJ1-1, with D uncertain. Germline V gene sequence: CDR1 LNHDA, CDR2 SQIVND (reference sequence). V was clipped by 2 bases and J by 5 bases, with 9 bases between them. The CDR3 totals 13 residues.

This chain connects TRBV29-1 to TRBJ1-2, with 9 bases that match TRBD1. The CDR3 has 12 amino acids. The ends lost 5 bases at V and 3 bases at J; junction bases unmatched: 1. Germline CDR1 reads SQVTM; CDR2 reads ANQGSEA. CDR3 residues: CSVRTGDYGYTF. CDR3 in DNA: TGCAGCGTTCGGACAGGGGACTATGGCTACACCTTC. Drawing the rest from reference TRBV29-1 and TRBJ1-2, the complete variable domain is SAVISQKPSRDICQRGTSLTIQCQVDSQVTMMFWYRQQPGQSLTLIATANQGSEATYESGFVIDKFPISRPNLTFSTLTVSNMSPEDSSIYLCSVRTGDYGYTFGSGTRLTVV.

In DNA form, the CDR3 reads TGCGCCAGCAGCTTGAATGGGGGCCCCAGACCCACAGATACGCAGTATTTT. It translates to CASSLNGGPRPTDTQYF. The V call is TRBV5-1, the J call TRBJ2-3; D perhaps matches TRBD1 (6 bases). Deletions cut 1 base from V and 2 bases from J, with 17 bases between. The CDR3 runs to 17 residues. Per germline, CDR1 SGHRS and CDR2 YFSETQ.

CDR3 residues: CASSLKGQSNQPQHF. CDR3 DNA sequence: TGTGCCAGCAGCTTAAAGGGACAAAGCAATCAGCCCCAGCATTTT. The V call is TRBV7-2, the J call TRBJ1-5; D may be TRBD1 (6 bases). V was shortened by 2 bases and J by 1 base, with 9 bases between the two germline ends. Germline lookup yields CDR1 SGHTA and CDR2 FQGNSA. CDR3 length equals 15 residues.

V is TRBV20-1 and J is TRBJ1-1; D is unclear. Germline V CDR1 and CDR2: DFQATT, SNEGSKA (reference sequence). The CDR3 covers 11 residues. Deletions cut 6 bases from V and 7 bases from J, with 12 bases between. The DNA for the CDR3 is TGCAGTGCCCCCGCAGAGGTTGAAGCTTTCTTT. Its translation: CSAPAEVEAFF.

V and J are TRBV6-5 and TRBJ2-7; 10 bases align to TRBD1. CDR1 and CDR2 from the germline V gene are MNHEY and SVGAGI. Unmatched junction bases numbered 8, after V lost 6 bases and J lost 3 bases. This CDR3 comprises 15 residues. CDR3 sequence: CASRFRDRGFYEQYF. As DNA, the CDR3 is TGTGCCAGCAGATTCCGGGACAGGGGCTTCTACGAGCAGTACTTC.

The table lists this clone with a count of one. The V gene is TRBV2, the J gene TRBJ2-4; a weak D match, TRBD2 (5 bases). Per germline, CDR1 SNHLY and CDR2 FYNNEI. The CDR3 is made up of 15 amino acids. The V end was cut by 7 bases, the J end by 0 bases, with 13 bases between. The CDR3 coding sequence is TGTGCCAGCAAAGGGAGATTAATAGCCAAAAACATTCAGTACTTC. Its protein is CASKGRLIAKNIQYF. Full variable domain (rest looked up from reference TRBV2 and TRBJ2-4): EPEVTQTPSHQVTQMGQEVILRCVPISNHLYFYWYRQILGQKVEFLVSFYNNEISEKSEIFDDQFSVERPDGSNFTLKIRSTKLEDSAMYFCASKGRLIAKNIQYFGAGTRLSVL.

The rearrangement uses TRBV7-2 and TRBJ1-1; 9 bases match TRBD1. CDR3 length equals 14 residues. The germline gives CDR1 SGHTA, CDR2 FQGNSA. V gave up 3 bases and J gave up 2 bases; unmatched junction bases: 1. The CDR3 loop is CASSFTGGNTEAFF. CDR3 nucleotide sequence: TGTGCCAGCAGCTTCACAGGGGGCAACACTGAAGCTTTCTTT. Supplemented by reference TRBV7-2 and TRBJ1-1, the full variable domain reads GAGVSQSPSNKVTEKGKDVELRCDPISGHTALYWYRQSLGQGLEFLIYFQGNSAPDKSGLPSDRFSAERTGGSVSTLTIQRTQQEDSAVYLCASSFTGGNTEAFFGQGTRLTVV.